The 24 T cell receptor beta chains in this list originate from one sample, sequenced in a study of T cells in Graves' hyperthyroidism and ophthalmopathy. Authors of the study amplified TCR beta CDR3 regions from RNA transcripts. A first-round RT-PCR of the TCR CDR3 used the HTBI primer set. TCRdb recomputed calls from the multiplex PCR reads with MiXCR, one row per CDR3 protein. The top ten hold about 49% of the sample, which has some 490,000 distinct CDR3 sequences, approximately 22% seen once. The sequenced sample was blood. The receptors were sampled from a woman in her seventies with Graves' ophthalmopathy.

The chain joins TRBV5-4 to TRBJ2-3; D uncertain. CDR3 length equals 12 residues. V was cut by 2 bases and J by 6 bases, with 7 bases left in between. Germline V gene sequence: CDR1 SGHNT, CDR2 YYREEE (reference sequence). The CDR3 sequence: CASSFLTDTQYF. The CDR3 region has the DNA TGTGCCAGCAGCTTCCTTACGGATACGCAGTATTTT.

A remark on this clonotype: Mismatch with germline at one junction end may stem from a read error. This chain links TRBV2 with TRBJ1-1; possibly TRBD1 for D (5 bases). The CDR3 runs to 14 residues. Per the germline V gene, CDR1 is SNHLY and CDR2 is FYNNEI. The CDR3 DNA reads TGTGCCAGCAGCTACTCGGGGGTGAACACTGTAGCTTTCTTT. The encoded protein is CASSYSGVNTVAFF.

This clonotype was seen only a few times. CDR3 in amino acids: CASKRSGSTDTQYF. CDR3 sequence (DNA): TGTGCCAGCAAAAGGAGCGGGAGTACCGATACGCAGTATTTT. The chain joins TRBV7-9 to TRBJ2-3, with 8 bases aligning to TRBD2. Germline values: CDR1 SEHNR, CDR2 FQNEAQ (reference sequence). V shed 7 bases and J 6 bases; nucleotides not matched to a gene: 9. This CDR3 region has 14 residues.

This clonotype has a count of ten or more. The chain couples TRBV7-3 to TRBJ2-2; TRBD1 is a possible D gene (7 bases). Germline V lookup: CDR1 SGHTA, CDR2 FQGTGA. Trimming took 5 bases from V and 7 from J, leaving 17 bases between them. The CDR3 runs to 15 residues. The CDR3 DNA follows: TGTGCCAGCAGCCCGTCCCCCCAGGGGGGCGGGGAGCTGTTTTTT. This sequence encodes CASSPSPQGGGELFF.

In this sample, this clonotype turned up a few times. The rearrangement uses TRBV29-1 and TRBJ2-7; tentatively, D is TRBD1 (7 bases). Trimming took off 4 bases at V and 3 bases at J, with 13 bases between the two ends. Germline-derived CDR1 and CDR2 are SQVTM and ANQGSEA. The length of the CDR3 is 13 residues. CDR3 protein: CSVGGDRFYEQYF. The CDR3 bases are TGCAGCGTTGGGGGGGACAGATTCTACGAGCAGTACTTC.

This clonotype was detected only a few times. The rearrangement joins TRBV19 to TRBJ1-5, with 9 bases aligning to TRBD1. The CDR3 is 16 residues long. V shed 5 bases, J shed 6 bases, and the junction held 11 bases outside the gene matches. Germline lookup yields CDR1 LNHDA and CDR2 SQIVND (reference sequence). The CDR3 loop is CASSFHRGRVGQPQHF. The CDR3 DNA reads TGTGCCAGTAGTTTCCACAGGGGGCGCGTGGGTCAGCCCCAGCATTTT.

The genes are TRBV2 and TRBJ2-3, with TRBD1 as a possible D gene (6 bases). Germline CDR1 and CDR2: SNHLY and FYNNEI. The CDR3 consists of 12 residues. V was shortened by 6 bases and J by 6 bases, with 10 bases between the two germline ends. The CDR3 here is CASRARGDTQYF. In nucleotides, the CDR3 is TGTGCCAGCAGAGCAAGGGGGGATACGCAGTATTTT. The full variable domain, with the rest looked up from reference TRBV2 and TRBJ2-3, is EPEVTQTPSHQVTQMGQEVILRCVPISNHLYFYWYRQILGQKVEFLVSFYNNEISEKSEIFDDQFSVERPDGSNFTLKIRSTKLEDSAMYFCASRARGDTQYFGPGTRLTVL.

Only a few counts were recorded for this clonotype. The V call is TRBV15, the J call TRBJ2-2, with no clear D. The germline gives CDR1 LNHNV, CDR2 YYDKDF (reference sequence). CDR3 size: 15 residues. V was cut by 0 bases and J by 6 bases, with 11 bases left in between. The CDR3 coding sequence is TGTGCCACCAGCAGAGATAGGGAATTTGCCGGGGAGCTGTTTTTT. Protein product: CATSRDREFAGELFF.

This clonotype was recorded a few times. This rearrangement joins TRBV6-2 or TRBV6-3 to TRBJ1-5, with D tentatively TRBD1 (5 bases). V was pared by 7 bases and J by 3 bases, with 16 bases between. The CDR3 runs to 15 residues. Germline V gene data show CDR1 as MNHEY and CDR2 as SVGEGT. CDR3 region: CASTKGLSNNQPQHF. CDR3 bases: TGTGCCAGCACTAAGGGACTGTCAAACAATCAGCCCCAGCATTTT.

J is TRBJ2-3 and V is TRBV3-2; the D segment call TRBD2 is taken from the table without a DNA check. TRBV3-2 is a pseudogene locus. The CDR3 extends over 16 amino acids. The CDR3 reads CASSQVFWECTDTQYF. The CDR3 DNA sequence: TGTGCCAGCAGCCAAGTCTTTTGGGAGTGCACAGATACGCAGTATTTT.

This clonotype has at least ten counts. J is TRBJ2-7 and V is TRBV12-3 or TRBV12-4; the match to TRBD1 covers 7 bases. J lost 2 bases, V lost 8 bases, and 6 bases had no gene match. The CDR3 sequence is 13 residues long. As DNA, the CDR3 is TGTGCCAGCGCACAGGGGTTAGCCTACGAGCAGTACTTC. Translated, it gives CASAQGLAYEQYF.

The CDR3 sequence is CASSIEGTQPQHF. For the CDR3, the DNA is TGTGCCAGTAGTATAGAGGGGACACAGCCCCAGCATTTT. V and J are TRBV19 and TRBJ1-5, with a possible D match to TRBD1 (6 bases). The CDR3 has 13 residues. CDR1 is LNHDA and CDR2 is SQIVND in the germline V gene (reference sequence). The germline V and J ends were trimmed by 0 bases and 7 bases, with 7 bases remaining between them.

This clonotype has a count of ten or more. The CDR3 DNA sequence: TGTGCCAGCAGTTACAGGGTTGGCTACACCTTC. Translating gives CASSYRVGYTF. This chain links TRBV28 with TRBJ1-2, with a possible D match to TRBD1 (6 bases). Trimming shortened V by 4 bases and J by 7 bases, and 7 bases separated the two germline ends. The CDR3 consists of 11 residues. The germline V gene encodes CDR1 MDHEN and CDR2 SYDVKM.

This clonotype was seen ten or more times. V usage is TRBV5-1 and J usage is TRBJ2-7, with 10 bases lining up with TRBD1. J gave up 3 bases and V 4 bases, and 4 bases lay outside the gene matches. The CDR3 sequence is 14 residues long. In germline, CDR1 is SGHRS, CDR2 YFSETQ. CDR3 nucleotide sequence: TGCGCCAGCAGCCCAGGACAGGGGGTCTACGAGCAGTACTTC. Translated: CASSPGQGVYEQYF.

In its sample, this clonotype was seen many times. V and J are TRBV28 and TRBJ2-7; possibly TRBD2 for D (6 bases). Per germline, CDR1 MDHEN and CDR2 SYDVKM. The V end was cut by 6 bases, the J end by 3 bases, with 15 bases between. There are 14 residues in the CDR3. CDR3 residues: CASRASGRIYEQYF. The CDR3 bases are TGTGCCAGCAGGGCGAGTGGGAGGATCTACGAGCAGTACTTC.

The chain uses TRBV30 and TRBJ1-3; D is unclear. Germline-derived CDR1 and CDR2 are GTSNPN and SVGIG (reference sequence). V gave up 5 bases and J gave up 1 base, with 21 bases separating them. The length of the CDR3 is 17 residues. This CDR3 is CAWGNMRTSNSGNTIYF. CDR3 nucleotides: TGTGCCTGGGGAAACATGCGAACGTCTAATTCTGGAAACACCATATATTTT.

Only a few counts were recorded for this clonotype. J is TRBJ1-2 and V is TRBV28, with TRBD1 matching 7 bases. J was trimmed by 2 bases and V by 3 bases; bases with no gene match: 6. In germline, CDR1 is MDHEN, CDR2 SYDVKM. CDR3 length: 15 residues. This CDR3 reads CASSFSKGANYGYTF. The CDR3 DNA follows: TGTGCCAGCAGTTTTTCAAAGGGGGCGAACTATGGCTACACCTTC.

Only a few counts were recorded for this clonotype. For the CDR3, the DNA is TGTGCCAGCAGCCAATATCAGCCCCCAACCTATTACGAGCAGTACTTC. Translated: CASSQYQPPTYYEQYF. The chain joins TRBV3-1 to TRBJ2-7; D unresolved. The CDR3 spans 16 residues. Germline CDR1 and CDR2: LGHDT and YNNKEL (reference sequence). The ends were cut back, 2 bases at V and 4 bases at J, with 18 bases in the middle.

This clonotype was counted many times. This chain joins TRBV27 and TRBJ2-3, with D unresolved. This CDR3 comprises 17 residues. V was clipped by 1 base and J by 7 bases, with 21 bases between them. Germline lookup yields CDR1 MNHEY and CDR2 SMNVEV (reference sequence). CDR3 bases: TGTGCCAGCAGTTTATTATCCCCCGAGGTGAGAGTGAATACGCAGTATTTT. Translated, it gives CASSLLSPEVRVNTQYF.

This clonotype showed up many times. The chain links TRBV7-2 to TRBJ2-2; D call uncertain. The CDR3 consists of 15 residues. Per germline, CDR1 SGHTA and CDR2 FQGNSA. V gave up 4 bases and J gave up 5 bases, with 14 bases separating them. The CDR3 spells CASSSQPTGTGELFF. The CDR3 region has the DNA TGTGCCAGCAGCTCCCAACCTACCGGGACCGGGGAGCTGTTTTTT.

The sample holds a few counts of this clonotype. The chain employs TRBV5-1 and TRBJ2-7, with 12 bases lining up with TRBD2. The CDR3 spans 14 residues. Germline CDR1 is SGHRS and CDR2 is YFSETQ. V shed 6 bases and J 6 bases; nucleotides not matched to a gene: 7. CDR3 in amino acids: CASMRGLAGVEQYF. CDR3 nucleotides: TGCGCCAGCATGCGGGGACTAGCGGGTGTCGAGCAGTACTTC.

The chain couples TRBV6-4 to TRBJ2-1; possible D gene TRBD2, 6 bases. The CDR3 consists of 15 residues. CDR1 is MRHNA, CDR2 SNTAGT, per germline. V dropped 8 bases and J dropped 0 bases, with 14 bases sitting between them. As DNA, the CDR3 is TGTGCCAGCCTACCGGGCGGGGACTCCTACAATGAGCAGTTCTTC. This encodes CASLPGGDSYNEQFF.

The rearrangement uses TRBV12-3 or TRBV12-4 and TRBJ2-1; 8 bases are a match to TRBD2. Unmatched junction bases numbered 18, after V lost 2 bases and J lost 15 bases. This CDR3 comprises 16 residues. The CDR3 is CASSLLSPGGPTRLFF. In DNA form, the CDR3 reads TGTGCCAGCAGTTTATTATCTCCGGGAGGGCCAACACGTCTGTTCTTC.

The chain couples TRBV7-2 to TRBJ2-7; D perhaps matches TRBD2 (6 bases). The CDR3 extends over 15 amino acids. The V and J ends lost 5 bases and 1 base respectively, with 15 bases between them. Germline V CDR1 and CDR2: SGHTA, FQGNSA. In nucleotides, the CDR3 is TGTGCCAGCAGCGCGCCGGGACGGGAGTCCTACGAGCAGTACTTC. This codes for CASSAPGRESYEQYF.